This entry concerns a single T cell receptor (beta chain). Its target is unknown. The data were obtained in a study of shared clonotypes between healthy human individuals. Per germline, CDR1 KGHSH and CDR2 LQKENI. The CDR3 contains 14 residues. V dropped 0 bases and J dropped 6 bases, with 9 bases sitting between them. TCRdb's copy holds only in-frame clones and misses some; the assay was immunoSEQ multiplex PCR. The table has over a million clones, roughly 95% seen once. Whole-study findings and limits: Non-shared clonotypes were found to have lower generation probabilities than the clonotypes that were shared by all four of the sorted-subset donors. Owing to a small donor count, the genetic and exposure-history diversity represented was limited.

The origin of this receptor is a man between 25 and 39 years old in good health. The sample taken for sequencing was naive CD4+ T cells sorted from blood. The subset denotes: CD45RA+ positively selected. The chain links TRBV18 to TRBJ2-1; D is ambiguous. CDR3 sequence reads: CASSPPGRLNEQFF. The CDR3 DNA reads as TGTGCCAGCTCACCACCAGGGCGGCTCAATGAGCAGTTCTTC.